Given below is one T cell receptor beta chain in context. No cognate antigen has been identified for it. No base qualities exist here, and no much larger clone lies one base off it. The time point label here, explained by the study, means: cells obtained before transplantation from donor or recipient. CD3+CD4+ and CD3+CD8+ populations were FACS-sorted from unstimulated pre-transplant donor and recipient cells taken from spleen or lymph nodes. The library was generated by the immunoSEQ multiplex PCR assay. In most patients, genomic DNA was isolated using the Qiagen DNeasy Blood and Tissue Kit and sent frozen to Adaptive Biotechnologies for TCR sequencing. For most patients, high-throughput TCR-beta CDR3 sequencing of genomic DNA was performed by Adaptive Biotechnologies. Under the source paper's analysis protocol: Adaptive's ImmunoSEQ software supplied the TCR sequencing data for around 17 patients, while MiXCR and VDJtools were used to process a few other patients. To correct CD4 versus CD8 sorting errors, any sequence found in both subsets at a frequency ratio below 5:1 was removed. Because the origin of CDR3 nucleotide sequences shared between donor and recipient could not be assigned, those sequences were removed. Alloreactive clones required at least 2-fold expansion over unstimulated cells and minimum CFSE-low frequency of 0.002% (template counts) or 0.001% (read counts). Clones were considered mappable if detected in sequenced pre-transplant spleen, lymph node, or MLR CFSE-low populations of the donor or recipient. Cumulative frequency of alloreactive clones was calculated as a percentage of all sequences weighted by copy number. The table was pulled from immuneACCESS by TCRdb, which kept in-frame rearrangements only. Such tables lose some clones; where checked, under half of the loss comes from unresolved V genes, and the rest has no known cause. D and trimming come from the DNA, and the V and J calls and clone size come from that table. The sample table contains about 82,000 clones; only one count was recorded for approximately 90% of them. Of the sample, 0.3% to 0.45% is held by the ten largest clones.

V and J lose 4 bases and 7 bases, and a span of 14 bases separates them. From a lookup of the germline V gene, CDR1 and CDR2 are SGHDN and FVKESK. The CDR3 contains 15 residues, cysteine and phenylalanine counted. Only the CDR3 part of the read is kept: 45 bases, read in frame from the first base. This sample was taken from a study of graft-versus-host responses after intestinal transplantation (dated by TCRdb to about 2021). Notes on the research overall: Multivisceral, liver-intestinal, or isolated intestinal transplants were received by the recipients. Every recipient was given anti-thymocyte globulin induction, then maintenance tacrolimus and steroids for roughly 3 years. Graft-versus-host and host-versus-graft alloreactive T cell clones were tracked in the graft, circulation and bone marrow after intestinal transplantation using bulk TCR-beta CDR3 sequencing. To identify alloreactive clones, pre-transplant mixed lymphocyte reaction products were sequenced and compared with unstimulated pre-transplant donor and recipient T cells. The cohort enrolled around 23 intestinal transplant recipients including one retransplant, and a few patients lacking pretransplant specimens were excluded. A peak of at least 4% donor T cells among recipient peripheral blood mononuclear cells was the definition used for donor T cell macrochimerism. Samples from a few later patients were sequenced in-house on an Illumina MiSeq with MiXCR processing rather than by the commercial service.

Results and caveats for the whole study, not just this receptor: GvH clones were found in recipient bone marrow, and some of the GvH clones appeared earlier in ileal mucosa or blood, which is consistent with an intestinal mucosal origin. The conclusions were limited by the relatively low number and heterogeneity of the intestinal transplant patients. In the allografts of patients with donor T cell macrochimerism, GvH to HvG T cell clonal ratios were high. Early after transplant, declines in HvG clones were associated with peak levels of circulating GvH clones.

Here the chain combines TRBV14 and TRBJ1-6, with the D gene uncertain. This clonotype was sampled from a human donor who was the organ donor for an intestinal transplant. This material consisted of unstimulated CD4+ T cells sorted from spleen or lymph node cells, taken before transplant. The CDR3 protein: CASSPETHRNSPLHF. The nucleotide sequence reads TGTGCCAGCAGCCCAGAGACTCATAGAAATTCACCCCTCCACTTT.